A single T cell receptor (beta chain) is shown here with its context. Its antigen is still unknown. The entry originates in a study of T cell responses to AZD1222 COVID-19 vaccine. Findings and limits, study-wide: Only a handful of AZD1222 recipients, several in all, had baseline seropositivity.

Profiling relied on immunoSEQ multiplex PCR, and the TCRdb table lists in-frame clones only, not all of them. The sample shows about 260,000 clones, 80% to 95% of them seen only once. Trimming shortened V by 0 bases and J by 2 bases, and 5 bases separated the two germline ends. Germline loops: CDR1 SGHTA, CDR2 FQGTGA. The CDR3 is 15 residues long. Sequencing used peripheral blood, obtained on day 0 of AZD1222 vaccination. This rearrangement joins TRBV7-3 to TRBJ2-6; D is undetermined. The sequence was collected from an adult in good health. For the CDR3, the DNA is TGTGCCAGCAGCTTAACAGGGCCTGGGGCCAACGTCCTGACTTTC. It is translated as CASSLTGPGANVLTF.